The T cell receptor (beta chain) described here comes from a study of T cell repertoires in cytomegalovirus infection. For the study at large: Both recently identified HLA-C-restricted and well-studied HLA-B-restricted CMV epitopes were used in the study. Both CMV infection and a matching HLA type were indicated by public TCR beta signatures. Whole-study findings and limits: HLA-C-restricted CMV-specific TCR beta clonotypes prevailed in the ex vivo response. Using cumulative public TCR beta family frequency, the authors identified those who carried CMV together with the relevant HLA.

Note on this clonotype: Antigen specificity is unknown. The germline gene is not matched at one end of the junction; a read error may be the cause.

TCRdb called the reads again in MiXCR, with one record for every CDR3 protein. The table shows about 900,000 distinct CDR3 sequences, with 25% to 40% occurring only once. Germline V gene sequence: CDR1 SSHAT, CDR2 FNYEAQ (reference sequence). This CDR3 has 13 amino acids. The clonotype originates from a human donor in good health (CMV status not recorded). Some clones in this sample may be carry-over from other donors' samples. The sample was cultured CD8+ T cells from PBMCs, taken from culture after CMV antigen stimulation. This chain joins TRBV7-7 and TRBJ2-2; the match to TRBD2 covers 7 bases. CDR3 in DNA: TGTGCTAGCAGCCAACTAGCGATTGGGGAGCTGTTTTTT. It codes for CASSQLAIGELFF.